This T cell receptor beta chain comes out of a study of response to subunit inactivated influenza vaccine. Study-wide findings and caveats: The authors offered the suggestion that each seasonal influenza vaccination recruits few new T cells.

There are many counts of this clonotype. Antigen specificity is unknown. CDR3 length equals 15 residues. V lost 2 bases to trimming and J lost 1 base; unmatched junction nucleotides: 2. TCRdb re-called the RT-PCR reads through MiXCR, storing one row per CDR3 protein. Here the sample spans roughly 700,000 distinct CDR3 sequences, about 15% being singletons. This chain joins TRBV12-3 or TRBV12-4 and TRBJ2-5; 9 bases are shared with TRBD2. This TCR was recovered from a man aged 50 to 59 who received an inactivated influenza vaccine. The sample here was PBMCs from blood, taken 14 days before vaccination. CDR3 nucleotides: TGTGCCAGCAGTTTACGCGGGAGGGTCCAAGAGACCCAGTACTTC. Translation gives CASSLRGRVQETQYF.